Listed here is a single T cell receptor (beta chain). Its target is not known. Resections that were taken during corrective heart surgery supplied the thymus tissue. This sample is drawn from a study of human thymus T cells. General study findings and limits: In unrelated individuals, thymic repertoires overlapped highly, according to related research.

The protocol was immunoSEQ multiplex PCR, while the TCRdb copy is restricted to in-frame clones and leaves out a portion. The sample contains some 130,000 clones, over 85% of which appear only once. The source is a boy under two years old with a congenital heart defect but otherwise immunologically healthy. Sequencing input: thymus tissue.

The CDR3 protein is CASSPRRNEQFF. The CDR3 DNA follows: TGTGCCAGCAGCCCCCGACGCAATGAGCAGTTCTTC. The rearrangement uses TRBV13 and TRBJ2-1; no firm D call. CDR1 PRHDT and CDR2 FYEKMQ come from the germline V gene (reference sequence). The CDR3 is made up of 12 amino acids. Trimming stripped 5 bases from V and 6 bases from J, with 8 bases between.